Included here is one T cell receptor beta chain sequence, with context. These data originate in a study of T cell responses to AZD1222 COVID-19 vaccine. The overall study: The study pooled second doses at about 4 or about 12 weeks.

V gave up 7 bases and J gave up 8 bases, with 17 bases separating them. CDR3 length equals 14 residues. Germline assignment: CDR1 LGHNA and CDR2 YSLEER. TCRdb's table, derived via immunoSEQ multiplex PCR, lists solely in-frame clones and lacks some. The sample consists of about 260,000 clones, 80% to 95% of them appearing once. The TCR comes from an adult in good health. V is TRBV4-3 and J is TRBJ1-4; D might be TRBD1 (5 bases). The sequences come from peripheral blood, collected on day 0 of AZD1222 vaccination. The CDR3: CASTSQGRGEKLFF. CDR3 DNA: TGCGCCAGCACCAGCCAGGGAAGAGGCGAAAAACTGTTTTTT.